This T cell receptor beta chain was obtained from a study of Ad26.COV2.S vaccination and SARS-CoV-2 variants. The CDR3 has 12 residues. The germline CDR1 and CDR2 sequences are MNHEY and SVGAGI. The germline V and J ends were trimmed by 6 bases and 8 bases, with 13 bases remaining between them. The treatment here: roughly 19 received Ad26.COV2.S at low or high dose, single or two shots; a few received placebo; per-sample allocation not given. Each sample was drawn 63 days after the first injection (of vaccine or placebo). Some clones are missing from TCRdb's copy, which holds only in-frame ones; the method was immunoSEQ multiplex PCR. The data hold some 460,000 clones, with roughly nine tenths observed a single time.

The TCR originated in a person between 18 and 59 years old who received the Ad26.COV2.S COVID-19 vaccine or a placebo. Specimen: peripheral blood, collected in a trial of Ad26.COV2.S vaccine versus placebo. The J gene is TRBJ1-1, the V gene TRBV6-5; D ambiguous. This CDR3 reads CASSRLQGEAFF. The CDR3 nucleotides are TGTGCCAGCAGCCGACTCCAAGGGGAAGCTTTCTTT.